This TCR beta chain came from a study of CD8 T cells in Susac syndrome. Study-wide points: Individuals included in the TCR sequencing and HLA analysis were acknowledged by the study to be relatively few in number.

Controls were healthy donors (matched for age and sex). An amount of RNA that ranged from 0.5 to 1 ug was reverse transcribed with random hexamers. The authors amplified TCR beta CDR3 across 54 Vbeta and 13 Jbeta using immunoSEQ multiplex PCR. One entry per CDR3 protein, called by TCRdb with MiXCR from the immunoSEQ multiplex PCR reads. The sample records approximately 100,000 distinct CDR3 sequences, just under 95% being singletons. This clonotype has a handful of counts. As yet, its antigen is unknown. Specimen: CD8+ T cells from PBMCs. The receptor's source is a human donor in good health.

For the CDR3, the DNA is TGTGCCAGCGGTAGCTTTCAAGAGACCCAGTACTTC. Its translation is CASGSFQETQYF. This chain uses TRBV2 with TRBJ2-5; no firm D call. Trimming shortened V by 8 bases and J by 2 bases, and 9 bases separated the two germline ends. Germline loops: CDR1 SNHLY, CDR2 FYNNEI. The CDR3 runs to 12 residues.